Shown below are 25 T cell receptor beta chains from a single sample sequenced in a study of blood T cell repertoires in COVID-19. Generated by immunoSEQ multiplex PCR, the TCRdb table keeps only in-frame clones and is missing some. This sample yields around 77,000 clones, of which around 85% are seen a single time; about 4.6% belongs to the top ten. The sample taken for sequencing was peripheral blood. These receptors all stem from an elderly man with acute or convalescent COVID-19.

The chain couples TRBV7-2 to TRBJ2-7, with D maybe TRBD1 (6 bases). Germline V lookup: CDR1 SGHTA, CDR2 FQGNSA. V lost 1 base and J lost 5, with 15 bases in between. CDR3 length equals 15 residues. The CDR3 is CASSLGMAGDNEQYF. The CDR3, as DNA: TGTGCCAGCAGCTTAGGCATGGCAGGGGACAACGAGCAGTACTTC.

This chain uses TRBV14 with TRBJ2-5, with TRBD2 matching 7 bases. The CDR3 consists of 14 residues. The trim removed 4 bases at V and 2 bases at J, leaving 4 bases unmatched. Germline V lookup: CDR1 SGHDN, CDR2 FVKESK. CDR3: CASSPLALQETQYF. CDR3 nucleotide sequence: TGTGCCAGCAGCCCACTAGCGTTACAAGAGACCCAGTACTTC.

Concerning this clone itself: The same CDR3 arises from other DNA sequences in this sample as well. This chain joins TRBV7-8 and TRBJ1-1; 11 bases are shared with TRBD1. J gave up 1 base and V 4 bases, and 5 bases lay outside the gene matches. The length of the CDR3 is 16 residues. Germline CDR1 reads SGHVS; CDR2 reads FQNEAQ. The CDR3 DNA reads TGTGCCAGCAGCTCACGGGACAGGGGGTCGAACACTGAAGCTTTCTTT. Protein: CASSSRDRGSNTEAFF.

The gene calls are TRBV7-2 and TRBJ2-2; weak D call: TRBD1 (5 bases). Deletions cut 7 bases from V and 6 bases from J, with 12 bases between. CDR3 length equals 13 residues. CDR1 is SGHTA and CDR2 is FQGNSA in the germline V gene. In DNA form, the CDR3 reads TGTGCCAGCACCCGCCGCAGGGCCGGGGAGCTGTTTTTT. It encodes CASTRRRAGELFF.

This clone has more than one count but fewer than ten. The chain employs TRBV18 and TRBJ1-5, with TRBD1 matching over 10 bases. The length of the CDR3 is 17 residues. V gave up 4 bases and J gave up 0 bases; unmatched junction bases: 6. Germline V gene data show CDR1 as KGHSH and CDR2 as LQKENI. The CDR3 is CASSLRTGGDSNQPQHF. CDR3 DNA: TGTGCCAGCTCACTTCGGACAGGGGGTGATAGCAATCAGCCCCAGCATTTT.

This chain joins TRBV4-3 and TRBJ2-7, with 7 bases that match TRBD2. This CDR3 region has 16 residues. Unmatched junction bases numbered 12, after V lost 0 bases and J lost 7 bases. CDR1 is LGHNA and CDR2 is YSLEER in the germline V gene. The CDR3 is CASSQDGASGLKEQYF. The CDR3 bases are TGCGCCAGCAGCCAAGATGGGGCTAGCGGTTTGAAGGAGCAGTACTTC.

The chain has TRBV18 and TRBJ2-3; tentatively, D is TRBD1 (6 bases). The V gene lost 2 bases and the J gene lost 4 bases, with 16 bases spanning the gap. Germline lookup yields CDR1 KGHSH and CDR2 LQKENI. This CDR3 is 16 amino acids long. CDR3 DNA: TGTGCCAGCTCACCAGTCGAAACAGGGTCATCAGATACGCAGTATTTT. It codes for CASSPVETGSSDTQYF.

The chain links TRBV5-1 to TRBJ2-1; 15 nucleotides align to TRBD2. Germline V gives CDR1 SGHRS, CDR2 YFSETQ. This CDR3 region has 16 residues. Trimming cost V 5 bases and J 7 bases; bases outside gene matches: 7. This CDR3 reads CASRQTGLAGGNEQFF. DNA for the CDR3: TGCGCCAGCAGGCAAACCGGACTAGCGGGAGGGAATGAGCAGTTCTTC.

This chain joins TRBV13 and TRBJ2-3; TRBD2 agrees at 14 bases. The V segment lost 5 bases and the J segment 2 bases; nucleotides outside the gene matches: 6. Germline V CDR1 and CDR2: PRHDT, FYEKMQ (reference sequence). The CDR3 runs 17 residues. The CDR3 loop reads CASSAGTSGSSTDTQYF. Here the CDR3 DNA reads TGTGCCAGCAGCGCCGGGACTAGCGGGAGCTCCACAGATACGCAGTATTTT.

This chain joins TRBV7-9 and TRBJ2-2; possible D gene TRBD2, 5 bases. Per germline, CDR1 SEHNR and CDR2 FQNEAQ (reference sequence). Trimming removed 5 bases from V and 1 base from J, with 11 bases in between. The CDR3 loop spans 15 amino acids. CDR3 sequence: CASSPSPGNTGELFF. CDR3 nucleotide sequence: TGTGCCAGCAGCCCTAGCCCAGGGAACACCGGGGAGCTGTTTTTT.

The chain is built from TRBV5-6 and TRBJ1-2; no clear D. Germline CDR1 is SGHDT and CDR2 is YYEEEE. Trimming cost V 2 bases and J 0 bases, with 14 bases left between them. The CDR3 is 16 residues long. CDR3 bases: TGTGCCAGCAGCTTAGTGAGTGTGGGAGCTAACTATGGCTACACCTTC. Translating gives CASSLVSVGANYGYTF. The complete variable domain, with remaining parts taken from reference TRBV5-6 and TRBJ1-2, reads DAGVTQSPTHLIKTRGQQVTLRCSPKSGHDTVSWYQQALGQGPQFIFQYYEEEERQRGNFPDRFSGHQFPNYSSELNVNALLLGDSALYLCASSLVSVGANYGYTFGSGTRLTVV.

This clone was counted between two and nine times. The junction and the germline gene differ at one end; a read error may be behind it. The chain recombines TRBV4-1 with TRBJ1-5; D not certain. The V gene's germline CDR1 is MGHRA and CDR2 YSYEKL. The CDR3 sequence is 8 residues long. CDR3 region: CASDMSGF. The CDR3 region has the DNA TGCGCCAGCGATATGAGCGGGTTT.

The gene calls are TRBV6-6 and TRBJ1-1, with 7 nucleotides matching TRBD1. Trimming took 4 bases from V and 0 from J; bases not matched to a gene: 5. This CDR3 is built from 15 residues. From germline, CDR1 is MNHNY and CDR2 SVGAGI (reference sequence). Here the CDR3 reads CASSSRQGLNTEAFF. The CDR3 bases are TGTGCCAGCAGTTCCCGACAGGGACTGAACACTGAAGCTTTCTTT.

V gene TRBV24-1 combines with J gene TRBJ1-4, with 8 bases aligning to TRBD1. Germline V gene lookup returns CDR1 KGHDR and CDR2 SFDVKD. This CDR3 contains 16 residues. The V segment lost 4 bases and the J segment 8 bases; nucleotides outside the gene matches: 11. DNA of the CDR3: TGTGCCACCAGTGACCTAGGACAGGGAAATGAGGAAAAACTGTTTTTT. Translating it yields CATSDLGQGNEEKLFF.

This clone has just one count. This chain uses TRBV6-2 or TRBV6-3 with TRBJ1-3, with no clear D. There are 13 residues in the CDR3. Trimming took 4 bases from V and 4 from J, leaving 8 bases between them. CDR1 is MNHEY, CDR2 SVGEGT, per germline. The CDR3 region has the DNA TGTGCCAGCAGTTTACAGCCAGGAAACACCATATATTTT. Encoded protein: CASSLQPGNTIYF.

The chain uses TRBV4-3 and TRBJ2-1, with D maybe TRBD1 (5 bases). V was shortened by 0 bases and J by 2 bases, with 11 bases between the two germline ends. This CDR3 has 16 residues. The germline V gene encodes CDR1 LGHNA and CDR2 YSLEER. The CDR3 coding sequence is TGCGCCAGCAGCCAAGAGGCAGGGCTTACCTACAATGAGCAGTTCTTC. Its translation: CASSQEAGLTYNEQFF.

This clone has more than one count but fewer than ten. V gene TRBV19 combines with J gene TRBJ1-1; D perhaps matches TRBD1 (5 bases). V was cut by 5 bases and J by 0 bases, with 13 bases left in between. Germline V CDR1 and CDR2: LNHDA, SQIVND (reference sequence). The CDR3 sequence is 15 residues long. CDR3 bases: TGTGCCAGTAGTCCCGACAGCGGGATGAACACTGAAGCTTTCTTT. Protein product: CASSPDSGMNTEAFF.

This chain joins TRBV6-4 and TRBJ2-3, with TRBD2 matching 8 bases. The CDR3 is made up of 16 amino acids. With V trimmed by 1 base and J by 0 bases, 3 bases remained unmatched. Germline V CDR1 and CDR2: MRHNA, SNTAGT. The CDR3 reads CASSDYGGGSTDTQYF. The DNA for the CDR3 is TGTGCCAGCAGTGACTATGGCGGGGGGAGCACAGATACGCAGTATTTT.

The rearrangement links TRBV2 to TRBJ1-5; 9 bases align to TRBD1. J gave up 6 bases and V 4 bases, and 16 bases lay outside the gene matches. Germline V CDR1 and CDR2: SNHLY, FYNNEI. CDR3 length: 18 amino acids. CDR3 coding DNA: TGTGCCAGCAGTGCGGTAAAGGGACAGGGTCGCGCAATTCAGCCCCAGCATTTT. It encodes CASSAVKGQGRAIQPQHF. Full variable domain (remainder filled in from reference TRBV2 and TRBJ1-5): EPEVTQTPSHQVTQMGQEVILRCVPISNHLYFYWYRQILGQKVEFLVSFYNNEISEKSEIFDDQFSVERPDGSNFTLKIRSTKLEDSAMYFCASSAVKGQGRAIQPQHFGDGTRLSIL.

The chain combines TRBV6-1 with TRBJ2-3; possible D gene TRBD2, 5 bases. V lost 0 bases to trimming and J lost 2 bases, with 12 bases between them. Germline CDR1 is MNHNS and CDR2 is SASEGT. This CDR3 is built from 16 residues. The CDR3 nucleotides read TGTGCCAGCAGTGAAGCGCGGCGGGCCGCCACAGATACGCAGTATTTT. Protein sequence: CASSEARRAATDTQYF.

The chain recombines TRBV7-6 with TRBJ1-6; tentative D call: TRBD1 (6 bases). The CDR3 consists of 14 residues. From germline, CDR1 is SGHVS and CDR2 FNYEAQ. V was trimmed by 7 bases and J by 7 bases, leaving 14 bases between them. This CDR3 is CASIARGRNSPLHF. CDR3 sequence (DNA): TGTGCCAGCATAGCCAGGGGAAGGAATTCACCCCTCCACTTT.

The genes are TRBV6-5 and TRBJ1-5, with D perhaps TRBD1 (5 bases). Trimming removed 6 bases at V and 3 bases at J, with 15 bases between. Germline assignment: CDR1 MNHEY and CDR2 SVGAGI. This CDR3 spans 15 amino acids. CDR3 in DNA: TGTGCCAGCAGCCTAAACAGGAGCCCCAATCAGCCCCAGCATTTT. Its protein product is CASSLNRSPNQPQHF.

The J gene is TRBJ2-7, the V gene TRBV29-1; tentatively, D is TRBD1 (7 bases). The germline V gene encodes CDR1 SQVTM and CDR2 ANQGSEA. This CDR3 comprises 13 residues. The V and J ends lost 4 bases and 1 base respectively, with 11 bases between them. Here the CDR3 DNA reads TGCAGCGTTGGCGGGACAGCGTCCTACGAGCAGTACTTC. Protein sequence: CSVGGTASYEQYF.

The rearrangement joins TRBV10-3 to TRBJ1-5, with TRBD1 matching 8 bases. The junction had 9 bases not matched to a gene; V was cut back by 8 bases and J by 3 bases. The CDR3 totals 15 residues. Germline V gene sequence: CDR1 ENHRY, CDR2 SYGVKD. The CDR3 DNA reads TGTGCCATCGCATCAGGACAGGGTAACAATCAGCCCCAGCATTTT. This gives the protein CAIASGQGNNQPQHF.

The chain carries TRBV9 and TRBJ2-2, with 7 bases that match TRBD2. V gave up 2 bases and J gave up 2 bases; unmatched junction bases: 6. The CDR3 is made up of 16 amino acids. Germline lookup yields CDR1 SGDLS and CDR2 YYNGEE. This CDR3 is CASSVGLAANTGELFF. CDR3 bases: TGTGCCAGCAGCGTCGGGCTAGCGGCTAACACCGGGGAGCTGTTTTTT.